Here is one T cell receptor (beta chain) with its context. Repertoires were generated with immunoSEQ multiplex PCR, while TCRdb's copy carries only in-frame clones and drops some. The table has more than 300,000 clones, around 86% seen once. This CDR3 spans 15 amino acids. Germline CDR1 MDHEN, CDR2 SYDVKM. Trimming cost V 6 bases and J 5 bases; bases outside gene matches: 12. The data originate from a study of cytomegalovirus exposure and HLA in healthy donors. This receptor was obtained from a woman aged 18 to 35 in good health and CMV-seronegative. The chain couples TRBV28 to TRBJ2-7; 8 bases are shared with TRBD1. The material sequenced was PBMCs. The CDR3 DNA is TGTGCCAGCAGGTACGTCCATGGACAGGGAAACGAGCAGTACTTC. It translates to CASRYVHGQGNEQYF. The variable domain in full, completed from reference TRBV28 and TRBJ2-7, reads DVKVTQSSRYLVKRTGEKVFLECVQDMDHENMFWYRQDPGLGLRLIYFSYDVKMKEKGDIPEGYSVSREKKERFSLILESASTNQTSMYLCASRYVHGQGNEQYFGPGTRLTVT.